This T cell receptor (beta chain) was sequenced for a study of molecular identifiers for immune sequencing clone quantification. Notes on the study in general: Detection of one spiked Jurkat cell's TCR RNA reportedly worked in one million naive cells. For effector cells, clones above 20 RNA copies held over 99% of molecules; for naive cells, under 1%.

Sorted cell numbers of roughly 19,000 to 1,000,000, with 10%, 30% or 50% RNA, served as input for naive CD8 libraries. The authors gated naive CD8 T cells as CD8+CD4-CCR7+CD45RA+ for sorting. This clonotype was seen a handful of times. The target antigen is unknown. TCRdb fed the PCR reads into MiXCR, producing one record per CDR3 protein. Among hundreds of thousands of distinct CDR3 sequences listed, 25% were seen once. Germline V gene lookup returns CDR1 SGHTS and CDR2 YDEGEE. The CDR3 contains 15 residues. Trimming left V 2 bases short and J 1 base short, with 11 bases between. This chain links TRBV5-8 with TRBJ2-3; no firm D call. The sample taken for sequencing was naive CD8+ T cells from blood, with Jurkat cell RNA spiked in. Subset described: FACS-sorted CD8+CD4-CCR7+CD45RA+ naive T cells. The clonotype was recovered from a human donor in good health. Some libraries in this study had Jurkat cell RNA spiked in. CDR3 residues: CASSFGTKRTDTQYF. In DNA, the CDR3 is TGTGCCAGCAGCTTTGGAACTAAACGCACAGATACGCAGTATTTT.